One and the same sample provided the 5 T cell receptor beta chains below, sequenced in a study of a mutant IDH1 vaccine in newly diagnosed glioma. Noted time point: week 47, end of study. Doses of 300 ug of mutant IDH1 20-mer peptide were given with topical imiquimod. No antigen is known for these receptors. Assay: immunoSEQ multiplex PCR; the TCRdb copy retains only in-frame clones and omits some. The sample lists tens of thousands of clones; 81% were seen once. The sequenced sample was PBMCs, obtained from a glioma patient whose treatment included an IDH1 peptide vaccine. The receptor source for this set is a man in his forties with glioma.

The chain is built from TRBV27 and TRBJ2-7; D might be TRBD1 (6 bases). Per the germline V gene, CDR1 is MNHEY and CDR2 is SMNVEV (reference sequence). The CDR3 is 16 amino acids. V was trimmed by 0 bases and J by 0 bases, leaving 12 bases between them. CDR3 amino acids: CASSLSPTGSSYEQYF. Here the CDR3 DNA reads TGTGCCAGCAGTTTATCTCCGACAGGAAGCTCCTACGAGCAGTACTTC.

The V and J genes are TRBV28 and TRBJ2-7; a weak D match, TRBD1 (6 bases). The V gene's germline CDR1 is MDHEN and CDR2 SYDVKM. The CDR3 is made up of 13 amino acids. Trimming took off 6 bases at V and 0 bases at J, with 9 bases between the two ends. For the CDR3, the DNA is TGTGCCAGCAGGACAGGTTTCTCCTACGAGCAGTACTTC. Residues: CASRTGFSYEQYF.

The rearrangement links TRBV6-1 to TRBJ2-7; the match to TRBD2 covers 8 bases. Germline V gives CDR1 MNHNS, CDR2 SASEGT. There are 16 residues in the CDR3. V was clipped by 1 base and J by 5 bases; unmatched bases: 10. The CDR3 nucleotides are TGTGCCAGCAGTGAAGGACCTTGGACGGGGGGGAACGAGCAGTACTTC. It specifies CASSEGPWTGGNEQYF.

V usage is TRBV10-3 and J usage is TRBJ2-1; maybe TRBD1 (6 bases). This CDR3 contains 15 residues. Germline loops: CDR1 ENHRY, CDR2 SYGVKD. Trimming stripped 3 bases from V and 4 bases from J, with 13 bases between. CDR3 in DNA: TGTGCCATCAGTGAAGGGCAGGGGAATTACAATGAGCAGTTCTTC. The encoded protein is CAISEGQGNYNEQFF.

The CDR3 loop reads CASSHLGGDTQYF. The CDR3 region has the DNA TGCGCCAGCAGCCATCTAGGGGGAGATACGCAGTATTTT. The chain combines TRBV4-1 with TRBJ2-3, with D possibly being TRBD1 (6 bases). The ends were cut back, 3 bases at V and 5 bases at J, with 9 bases in the middle. There are 13 residues in the CDR3. Germline lookup yields CDR1 MGHRA and CDR2 YSYEKL.